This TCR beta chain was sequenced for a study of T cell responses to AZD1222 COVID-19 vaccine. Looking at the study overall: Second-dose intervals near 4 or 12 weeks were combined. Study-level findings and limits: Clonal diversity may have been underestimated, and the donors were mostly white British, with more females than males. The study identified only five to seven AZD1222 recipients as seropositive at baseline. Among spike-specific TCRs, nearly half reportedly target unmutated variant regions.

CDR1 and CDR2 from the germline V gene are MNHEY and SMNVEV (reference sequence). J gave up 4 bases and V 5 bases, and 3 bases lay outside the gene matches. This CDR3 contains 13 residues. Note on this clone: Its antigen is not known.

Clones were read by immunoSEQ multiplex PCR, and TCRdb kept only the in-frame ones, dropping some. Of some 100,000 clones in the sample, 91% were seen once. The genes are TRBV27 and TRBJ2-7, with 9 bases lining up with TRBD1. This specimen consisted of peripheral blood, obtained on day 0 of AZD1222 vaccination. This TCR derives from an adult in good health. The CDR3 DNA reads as TGTGCCAGCAGTCCCGGGACAGGGTACGAGCAGTACTTC. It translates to CASSPGTGYEQYF.